A selection of T cell receptor beta chains follows, all from one sample in a study of blood T cell repertoires in COVID-19. Some clones are missing from TCRdb's copy, which holds only in-frame ones; the method was immunoSEQ multiplex PCR. The sample contains about 140,000 clones, about nine tenths of which appear only once. The sequencing input was peripheral blood. These receptors were taken from a man between 50 and 59 years old with active or convalescent COVID-19. Both conserved end residues are part of each CDR3. Where a row states a size, it is once, few, many or the class of an expanded clone; other rows omit it.

clone size | J gene | V gene | CDR3 protein
- | TRBJ2-7 | TRBV7-9 | CASSFSVYEQYF
- | TRBJ1-2 | TRBV19 | CASSPAGTGVYGYTF
- | TRBJ2-5 | TRBV2 | CASSETSSRETQYF
- | TRBJ2-2 | TRBV18 | CASSRDRGRGELFF
- | TRBJ1-5 | TRBV21-1 | CASSTHRAPQPQHF
- | TRBJ2-7 | TRBV2 | CAYQTAGHEQYF
- | TRBJ2-7 | TRBV28 | CASSLGGTSGYEQYF
- | TRBJ1-1 | TRBV4-3 | CASSQEGGQGEAFF
- | TRBJ2-2 | TRBV6-5 | CASRVDGRAPGELFF
- | TRBJ1-2 | TRBV3-1/TRBV3-2 | CASSQALPEGGYYGYTF
once | TRBJ2-3 | TRBV6-2/TRBV6-3 | CASSAWGGTDTQYF
few | TRBJ1-3 | TRBV5-6 | CASSLVAGASGNTIYF
- | TRBJ2-3 | TRBV5-1 | CASSQSLGSRDTQYF
- | TRBJ2-6 | TRBV3-1/TRBV3-2 | CASSQGWGRTGGVGANVLTF
- | TRBJ2-1 | TRBV5-6 | CASSPGRSREQFF
- | TRBJ1-6 | TRBV9 | CASSVRTGHSPLHF